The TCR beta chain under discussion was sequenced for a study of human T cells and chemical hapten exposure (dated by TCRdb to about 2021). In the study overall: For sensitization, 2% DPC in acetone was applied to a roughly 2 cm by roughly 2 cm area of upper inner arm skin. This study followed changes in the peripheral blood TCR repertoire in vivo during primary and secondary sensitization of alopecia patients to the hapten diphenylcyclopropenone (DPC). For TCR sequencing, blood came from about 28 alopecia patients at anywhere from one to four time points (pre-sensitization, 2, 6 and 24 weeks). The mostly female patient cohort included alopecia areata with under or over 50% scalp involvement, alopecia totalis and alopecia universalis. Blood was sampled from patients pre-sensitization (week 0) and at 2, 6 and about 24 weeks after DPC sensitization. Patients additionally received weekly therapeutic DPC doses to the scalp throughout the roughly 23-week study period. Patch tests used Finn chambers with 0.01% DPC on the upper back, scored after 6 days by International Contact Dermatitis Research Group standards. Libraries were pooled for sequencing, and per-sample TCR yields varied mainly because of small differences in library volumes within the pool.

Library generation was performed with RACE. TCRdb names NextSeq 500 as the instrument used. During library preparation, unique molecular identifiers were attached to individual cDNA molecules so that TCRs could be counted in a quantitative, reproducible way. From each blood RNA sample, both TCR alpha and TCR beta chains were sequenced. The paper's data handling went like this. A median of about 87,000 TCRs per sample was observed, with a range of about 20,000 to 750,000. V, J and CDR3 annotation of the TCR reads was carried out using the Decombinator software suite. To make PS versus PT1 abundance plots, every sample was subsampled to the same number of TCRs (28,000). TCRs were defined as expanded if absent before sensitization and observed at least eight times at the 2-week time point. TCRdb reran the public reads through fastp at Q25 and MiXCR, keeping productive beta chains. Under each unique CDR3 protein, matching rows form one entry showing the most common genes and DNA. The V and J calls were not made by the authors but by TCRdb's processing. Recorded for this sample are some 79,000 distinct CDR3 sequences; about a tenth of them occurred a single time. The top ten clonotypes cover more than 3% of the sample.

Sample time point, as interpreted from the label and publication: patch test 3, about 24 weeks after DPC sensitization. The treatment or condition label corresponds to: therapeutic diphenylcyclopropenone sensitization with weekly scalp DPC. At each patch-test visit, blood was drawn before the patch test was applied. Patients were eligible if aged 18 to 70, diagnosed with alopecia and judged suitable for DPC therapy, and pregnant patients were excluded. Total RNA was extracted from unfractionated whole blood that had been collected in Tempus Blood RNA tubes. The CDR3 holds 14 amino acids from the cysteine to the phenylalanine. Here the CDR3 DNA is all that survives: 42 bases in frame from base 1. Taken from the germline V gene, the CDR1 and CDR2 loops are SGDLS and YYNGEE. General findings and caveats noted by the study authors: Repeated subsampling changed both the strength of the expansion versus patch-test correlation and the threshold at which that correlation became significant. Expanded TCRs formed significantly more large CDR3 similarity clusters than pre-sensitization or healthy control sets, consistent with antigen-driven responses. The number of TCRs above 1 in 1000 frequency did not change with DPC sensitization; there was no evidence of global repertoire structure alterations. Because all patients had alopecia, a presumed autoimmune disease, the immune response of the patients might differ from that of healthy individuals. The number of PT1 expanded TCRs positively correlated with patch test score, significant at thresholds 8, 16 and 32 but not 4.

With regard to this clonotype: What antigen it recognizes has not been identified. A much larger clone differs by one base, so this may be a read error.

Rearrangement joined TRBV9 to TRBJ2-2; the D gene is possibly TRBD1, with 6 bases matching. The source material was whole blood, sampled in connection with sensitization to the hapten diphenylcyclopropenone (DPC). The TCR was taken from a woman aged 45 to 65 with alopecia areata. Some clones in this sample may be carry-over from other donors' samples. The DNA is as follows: TGTGCCAGCAGAGTAGGGGGACCTTCCGGGGAGCTGTTTTTT. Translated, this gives CASRVGGPSGELFF.